Reported below is one T cell receptor (beta chain). What antigen it recognizes has not been identified. Within one base of it there is no much larger clone, and no base qualities were kept. The tumors sampled were post-treatment primary, local recurrence and metastasis specimens taken from patients with a poor prognosis. The germline V gene encodes CDR1 LNHDA and CDR2 SQIVND (reference sequence). The CDR3 sequence holds 13 residues, the cysteine and phenylalanine included. The read is trimmed to its CDR3 DNA, 39 bases read in frame from base 1. The V end gives up 3 bases and the J end 4 bases, leaving 0 bases in the junction not matched to a gene. TCR beta chain CDR3 regions were immunosequenced with the ImmunoSEQ Assay (Adaptive Biotechnologies). Per the authors' processing: TCRB rearrangements, read counts, read proportions and gene usage were exported through the ImmunoSEQ Analyzer platform. T-cell clonality was calculated from productive rearrangements as 1 minus Pielou's evenness. Clonal space homeostasis binned clonotypes as rare, small, medium, large or hyperexpanded (0.01 to 1 of the repertoire). TCR productive clonality was compared across immune clusters C1, C2 and C3 using the Wilcoxon rank sum test. TCRdb mirrors the immuneACCESS table, restricted to in-frame sequences. Some clones are absent from its copies; in checked studies, under half trace to an unresolved V gene, and the reason for the others is unknown. V, J and clone size were drawn from that table, and D and trimming were deduced from the DNA. In all, the sample holds 2,500 to 3,500 clones, and more than 65% of those were seen once. The ten largest clones represent 15% to 19% of the sample.

The data are from a study of the immune and genomic landscape of osteosarcoma (dated by TCRdb to about 2020). Regarding the study in general: A total of 45 to 60 pediatric and adult patients with high-grade osteosarcoma made up the overall cohort, and the median age at diagnosis was approximately 27 years (range roughly 5-85). To define immunogenic potential, the study profiled osteosarcoma specimens using whole genome, RNA and T-cell receptor sequencing along with immunohistochemistry and reverse phase protein arrays. To characterize the osteosarcoma immunogenomic landscape, the TCR sequencing results were combined with transcriptome, protein array and immunostaining data. The study aimed to explain the limited clinical activity of immune checkpoint inhibitors in osteosarcoma. In the overall cohort, 55% to 65% of patients were male, and localized disease at diagnosis was presented by about 77% of patients. Poor-risk disease was overrepresented in the cohort, as 73% of patients had an unfavorable pathologic response to standard therapy and 67% had died. Two samples from the same tumor site were contributed by each of a few patients.

General conclusions and limits of the study: No statistical method determined sample size because osteosarcoma is rare and all possible samples were collected. Matched blood was collected from only a couple of patients, alongside the frozen tumor specimens. Roughly 5 cases had a single hyperexpanded clone dominating the repertoire, and all had fewer than 100 T-cell clonotypes. Productive TCR clonality was found to be low overall, with an average of 0.09 and a maximum of 0.3, which suggested limited T-cell clonal expansion. TCR productive clonality was greater in the immune-hot C3 cluster than in the cold C1 cluster, although TCR productive clonality remained low overall. Clonality benchmarks were derived from external normal skin and healthy peripheral blood data rather than from matched normal tissue.

This clonotype originated in a man aged 18-30 years with osteosarcoma. The age is the age at diagnosis. The chain couples TRBV19 to TRBJ2-3; 8 middle bases align to TRBD2. Input material: tumor tissue from a local recurrence in the femur. This sample's cell subset or site label indicates: locally recurrent osteosarcoma tumor. The CDR3 reads CASSMGLADTQYF. The DNA sequence reads TGTGCCAGTAGTATGGGACTAGCAGATACGCAGTATTTT.